This note documents a single TCR beta chain sequence. The CDR3 has 13 amino acids. Germline values: CDR1 MDHEN, CDR2 SYDVKM. Germline trimming cut 10 bases from V and 0 bases from J; bases unmatched to any gene: 3. As handled by the study authors: Cell counts per sample came from amplifying reference gene primers. The method was immunoSEQ multiplex PCR; TCRdb's version includes in-frame clones alone and lacks a portion of them. The DNA gave D and trimming, while V, J and clone size come from that table. The data show about 110,000 clones, with 70% to 90% seen just once and 4.5% to 5% held by the top ten. This sample was included in a study of blood T cell repertoires in COVID-19. Study at large: Donors in the United States, Italy and Spain gave samples during acute or convalescent COVID-19. In each case, the material was cDNA or gDNA derived from T cells, B-cell-depleted T cells, or PBMCs.

The TCR was taken from a human donor in a cohort sampled during active COVID-19. The chain links TRBV28 to TRBJ2-1, with 7 bases that match TRBD1. Specimen: peripheral blood. The CDR3: CATWDSSYNEQFF. CDR3 sequence (DNA): TGTGCCACCTGGGACAGCTCCTACAATGAGCAGTTCTTC.